This T cell receptor beta chain was obtained from a study of blood T cell repertoires in COVID-19. The assay was immunoSEQ multiplex PCR, and TCRdb's table has in-frame clones only and misses some. Among under 200,000 clones, roughly 81% were seen once, and the ten largest hold almost 5%. Germline values: CDR1 SGHRS, CDR2 YFSETQ. V lost 0 bases and J 0 bases, leaving 13 bases between the germline ends. There are 17 residues in the CDR3. This chain uses TRBV5-1 with TRBJ1-3; the D gene is possibly TRBD1 (5 bases). The sample taken for sequencing was peripheral blood. The sequence was obtained from an elderly woman with acute or convalescent COVID-19. In DNA, the CDR3 is TGCGCCAGCAGCTTGGCTCCCGGCAGGGTCTCTGGAAACACCATATATTTT. Translation gives CASSLAPGRVSGNTIYF.